The 5 T cell receptor beta chains below come from one sample, sequenced in a study of regulatory T cells in long-lasting Graves disease. Time point in this sample: newly diagnosed GD, antithyroid drugs for less than 3 months. Scientists built the TCR library using RNA that was extracted from PBMCs. According to the study, TCR beta libraries were built with iRepertoire HTBI primers and CDR3-region Arm-PCR. TCRdb re-analysed the multiplex PCR reads in MiXCR, keeping a single row per CDR3 protein. In the table there are roughly 220,000 distinct CDR3 sequences, around 20% of which are singletons. The source material was peripheral blood mononuclear cells (PBMCs), sampled at new diagnosis, from a patient treated with antithyroid drugs. These receptors originate from a female donor with Graves disease.

This clonotype was recorded many times. The V gene is TRBV11-2, the J gene TRBJ1-2, with D tentatively TRBD1 (5 bases). The CDR3 has 15 amino acids. Per the germline V gene, CDR1 is SGHAT and CDR2 is FQNNGV. V was shortened by 3 bases and J by 8 bases, with 19 bases between the two germline ends. CDR3 nucleotides: TGTGCCAGCAGCTTGGGGCAGGGATATAGCGGAGGCTACACCTTC. Translation: CASSLGQGYSGGYTF.

This clonotype was recorded only once. The chain couples TRBV5-4 to TRBJ2-4, with D possibly being TRBD1 or TRBD2 (5 bases each). CDR3 size: 16 residues. The ends were cut back, 0 bases at V and 2 bases at J, with 12 bases in the middle. Per germline, CDR1 SGHNT and CDR2 YYREEE (reference sequence). CDR3 sequence: CASSLGGEGTKNIQYF. The CDR3 DNA is TGTGCCAGCAGCTTGGGGGGCGAGGGGACCAAAAACATTCAGTACTTC.

The sample holds many counts of this clonotype. The V call is TRBV4-1, the J call TRBJ2-2; D is ambiguous. The CDR3 has 17 amino acids. V lost 5 bases and J lost 4, with 20 bases in between. Germline V lookup: CDR1 MGHRA, CDR2 YSYEKL. The CDR3 coding sequence is TGCGCCAGCAGCGCAACCCTTTCGGCCGGGCGCACCGGGGAGCTGTTTTTT. Translating it yields CASSATLSAGRTGELFF.

This clonotype was counted only a few times. The junction shows a germline mismatch at one end, possibly a read error. The chain combines TRBV5-8 with TRBJ2-1; TRBD1 matches 7 bases. The CDR3 runs to 16 residues. Per germline, CDR1 SGHTS and CDR2 YDEGEE. The CDR3 loop is CASSLGDRPSYNEQSF. CDR3 nucleotide sequence: TGTGCCAGCAGCTTGGGGGACAGACCGTCCTACAATGAGCAGTCCTTC.

There are many counts of this clonotype. In nucleotides, the CDR3 is TGCGCCAGCAGTGTAACGACAGGGAAGGGCTACACCTTC. It encodes CASSVTTGKGYTF. V is TRBV5-1 and J is TRBJ1-2; TRBD1 agrees at 7 bases. This CDR3 has 13 residues. The junction had 9 bases not matched to a gene; V was cut back by 5 bases and J by 8 bases. The V gene's germline CDR1 is SGHRS and CDR2 YFSETQ.